The sequence of this TCR beta chain was determined in a study of T-cell memory formation after mild COVID-19. The wider study: There were largely donor-specific TCR clusters.

General study findings and limits: The study detected some responding clones in pre-infection memory, suggesting cross-reactive memory joined.

As concerns this clonotype: Its antigen is not known.

The CDR3 consists of 14 residues. J lost 4 bases, V lost 5 bases, and 6 bases had no gene match. CDR1 and CDR2 from the germline V gene are DFQATT and SNEGSKA (reference sequence). TCRdb used MiXCR to reprocess the 5' RACE reads, holding one entry per CDR3 protein. The sample records around 470,000 distinct CDR3 sequences, around 20% being singletons. The sample was PBMCs or a T cell subset sorted from them (not recorded which). This clonotype was sampled from an adult woman who had mild COVID-19 (a few samples of this study predate the infection). Cell type and time point are not known. J is TRBJ2-2 and V is TRBV20-1; TRBD2 aligns across 8 bases. The CDR3 loop reads CSALSGVGTGELFF. CDR3 coding DNA: TGCAGTGCTCTTAGCGGGGTGGGCACCGGGGAGCTGTTTTTT.